Listed here are 9 T cell receptor beta chains from one sample, sequenced in a study of T cells in Graves' hyperthyroidism and ophthalmopathy. Amplification yielded TCR beta CDR3 regions, with RNA transcripts as the source. Primed by the HTBI set, a first-round RT-PCR was run on the TCR CDR3. MiXCR, run by TCRdb on the multiplex PCR reads, gives a single entry per CDR3 protein. Seen here are 200,000 to 250,000 distinct CDR3 sequences, roughly 17% observed once, and the top ten hold 25% to 30%. The sample comprised blood. The receptors come from a woman aged 18-29 years with Graves' ophthalmopathy.

This clonotype was seen ten or more times. The J gene is TRBJ1-2, the V gene TRBV5-6; D is unresolved. Trimming removed 3 bases at V and 4 bases at J, with 16 bases between. The germline V gene has CDR1 SGHDT and CDR2 YYEEEE. The CDR3 contains 15 residues. DNA of the CDR3: TGTGCCAGCAGCTCAAACGGACGTAGTAGCTATGGCTACACCTTC. Residues: CASSSNGRSSYGYTF.

The chain employs TRBV19 and TRBJ2-1, with D perhaps being TRBD1 or TRBD2 (6 bases each). Per the germline V gene, CDR1 is LNHDA and CDR2 is SQIVND (reference sequence). The CDR3 length is 15 residues. V was clipped by 4 bases and J by 12 bases, with 22 bases between them. The CDR3 protein is CASSRGARRDLGQFF. The DNA for the CDR3 is TGTGCCAGTAGTAGGGGGGCCAGGAGGGACCTCGGGCAGTTCTTC.

The rearrangement links TRBV28 to TRBJ2-1; 14 bases line up with TRBD2. J gave up 3 bases and V 7 bases, and 17 bases lay outside the gene matches. Germline lookup yields CDR1 MDHEN and CDR2 SYDVKM. This CDR3 contains 20 residues. As DNA, the CDR3 is TGTGCCAGCAACCCAACGGTGAGGACTAGCGGGGGGATAGTCTACAATGAGCAGTTCTTC. It specifies CASNPTVRTSGGIVYNEQFF.

This clonotype occurred many times. The chain couples TRBV4-1 to TRBJ2-5; 11 bases agree with TRBD1. From germline, CDR1 is MGHRA and CDR2 YSYEKL. Trimming cost V 4 bases and J 6 bases; bases outside gene matches: 7. There are 15 residues in the CDR3. The CDR3 sequence: CASSPGQGALKTQYF. The DNA of the CDR3 is TGCGCCAGCAGCCCCGGACAGGGGGCCTTGAAGACCCAGTACTTC.

This clonotype has a count of ten or more. The CDR3 is CSVGQGKNQPQHF. CDR3 coding DNA: TGCAGCGTAGGACAGGGTAAAAATCAGCCCCAGCATTTT. The rearrangement links TRBV29-1 to TRBJ1-5; 8 bases are a match to TRBD1. The CDR3 loop spans 13 amino acids. The V and J ends lost 6 bases and 4 bases, in that order; junction bases with no gene match: 5. Germline CDR1 and CDR2: SQVTM and ANQGSEA.

This clonotype was counted many times. The V call is TRBV12-3 or TRBV12-4, the J call TRBJ1-2; 9 bases agree with TRBD1. The J segment lost 8 bases and the V segment lost 4 bases, leaving 11 bases of the junction unmatched. This CDR3 contains 15 residues. CDR3 nucleotide sequence: TGTGCCAGCAGTTCAACAGGGGGCGAAATAAAAGGCTACACCTTC. Its translation: CASSSTGGEIKGYTF.

There are many counts of this clonotype. The rearrangement uses TRBV6-5 and TRBJ1-4; D is ambiguous. CDR1 and CDR2 from the germline V gene are MNHEY and SVGAGI. The V end lost 0 bases, the J end lost 8 bases, and 7 bases lay between the germline ends. CDR3 length: 13 amino acids. CDR3 DNA sequence: TGTGCCAGCAGTTACTCGAATCGGGAAAAACTGTTTTTT. Protein product: CASSYSNREKLFF.

This clonotype was detected a few times. This chain uses TRBV19 with TRBJ2-7; D may be TRBD1 (5 bases). V lost 8 bases and J 3 bases, leaving 14 bases between the germline ends. Germline V gives CDR1 LNHDA, CDR2 SQIVND (reference sequence). The CDR3 loop spans 13 amino acids. The CDR3 DNA reads as TGTGCCAGTGGCCCGGTCGACAGCTACGAGCAGTACTTC. This gives the protein CASGPVDSYEQYF.

The chain links TRBV19 to TRBJ2-2, with 9 positions matching TRBD2. Germline V CDR1 and CDR2: LNHDA, SQIVND (reference sequence). The CDR3 loop spans 17 amino acids. The trim removed 2 bases at V and 0 bases at J, leaving 4 bases unmatched. The CDR3 nucleotides are TGTGCCAGTAGTATAAGGCGGGGGGGAACGAACACCGGGGAGCTGTTTTTT. Amino acids: CASSIRRGGTNTGELFF.